These 28 T cell receptor beta chains originate from one sample sequenced in a study of blood T cell repertoires in COVID-19. Repertoires were generated with immunoSEQ multiplex PCR, while TCRdb's copy carries only in-frame clones and drops some. Here the sample spans more than 85,000 clones, 70% to 90% being singletons. Sequenced sample: peripheral blood. All receptors derive from a human donor in a cohort sampled during active COVID-19.

This sequence joins TRBV5-4 and TRBJ1-1; TRBD1 might be the D (6 bases). This CDR3 comprises 13 residues. Trimming stripped 6 bases from V and 1 base from J, with 10 bases between. Per the germline V gene, CDR1 is SGHNT and CDR2 is YYREEE (reference sequence). The CDR3 DNA follows: TGTGCCAGCACCCAGGGGAGGAACACTGAAGCTTTCTTT. Translating it yields CASTQGRNTEAFF.

The rearrangement joins TRBV18 to TRBJ1-1; tentatively, D is TRBD1 (5 bases). The CDR3 runs to 14 residues. Germline assignment: CDR1 KGHSH and CDR2 LQKENI. Trimming took off 6 bases at V and 6 bases at J, with 17 bases between the two ends. The CDR3 sequence is CASSLRTPDAEAFF. The CDR3 nucleotides are TGTGCCAGCTCTCTCCGGACACCCGACGCTGAAGCTTTCTTT.

The chain is built from TRBV18 and TRBJ2-7, with D perhaps TRBD2 (5 bases). V shed 3 bases and J shed 7 bases, with 13 bases lying between them. This CDR3 is 13 amino acids long. The germline V gene encodes CDR1 KGHSH and CDR2 LQKENI. The CDR3 reads CASSPREGLEQYF. The DNA of the CDR3 is TGTGCCAGCTCACCCCGTGAGGGCCTGGAGCAGTACTTC.

The chain employs TRBV5-1 and TRBJ2-1; 11 bases fit TRBD2. The CDR3 extends over 15 amino acids. Germline CDR1 reads SGHRS; CDR2 reads YFSETQ. After removal of 4 bases from V and 1 base from J, the junction contained 1 base not matched to a gene. Here the CDR3 reads CASSTSGGSYNEQFF. Written as DNA, the CDR3 is TGCGCCAGCAGCACTAGCGGGGGATCCTACAATGAGCAGTTCTTC.

In its sample, this clone was seen a few times. The chain links TRBV5-1 to TRBJ1-1; possibly TRBD1 for D (5 bases). Germline values: CDR1 SGHRS, CDR2 YFSETQ. The CDR3 sequence is 14 residues long. The V gene lost 2 bases and the J gene lost 4 bases, with 12 bases spanning the gap. The CDR3 sequence is CASSFLGQVTEAFF. CDR3 sequence (DNA): TGCGCCAGCAGCTTTCTGGGGCAGGTCACTGAAGCTTTCTTT.

This CDR3 is CAISESIQETAYNEQFF. The CDR3 coding sequence is TGTGCCATCAGTGAGTCGATTCAGGAGACAGCCTACAATGAGCAGTTCTTC. This chain joins TRBV10-3 and TRBJ2-1; a possible D gene is TRBD1 (5 bases). V was clipped by 0 bases and J by 2 bases, with 14 bases between them. Germline assignment: CDR1 ENHRY and CDR2 SYGVKD. This CDR3 comprises 17 residues.

The chain uses TRBV29-1 and TRBJ2-3, with D perhaps matching TRBD1 (6 bases). V gave up 6 bases and J gave up 6 bases, with 13 bases separating them. CDR1 and CDR2 (germline): SQVTM, ANQGSEA. The CDR3 loop spans 12 amino acids. CDR3 region: CSVNRVGDTQYF. The CDR3 DNA is TGCAGCGTAAACAGGGTTGGGGATACGCAGTATTTT.

The chain links TRBV7-3 to TRBJ2-1; 7 nucleotides align to TRBD2. CDR1 and CDR2 from the germline V gene are SGHTA and FQGTGA. The trim removed 4 bases at V and 10 bases at J, leaving 10 bases unmatched. This CDR3 is built from 14 residues. This CDR3 reads CASSSTPGGGEQFF. DNA for the CDR3: TGTGCCAGCAGCTCTACCCCCGGGGGAGGGGAGCAGTTCTTC. Complete variable domain (other parts from reference TRBV7-3 and TRBJ2-1): GAGVSQTPSNKVTEKGKYVELRCDPISGHTALYWYRQSLGQGPEFLIYFQGTGAADDSGLPNDRFFAVRPEGSVSTLKIQRTERGDSAVYLCASSSTPGGGEQFFGPGTRLTVL.

CDR3 in amino acids: CASSLATGFSNQPQHF. The CDR3, as DNA: TGTGCCAGCAGCTTAGCGACAGGGTTTAGCAATCAGCCCCAGCATTTT. The V gene is TRBV7-8, the J gene TRBJ1-5; 7 bases fit TRBD1. Germline V lookup: CDR1 SGHVS, CDR2 FQNEAQ. This CDR3 spans 16 amino acids. J lost 0 bases, V lost 0 bases, and 2 bases had no gene match. Full variable domain (outside the CDR3, taken from reference TRBV7-8 and TRBJ1-5): GAGVSQSPRYKVAKRGQDVALRCDPISGHVSLFWYQQALGQGPEFLTYFQNEAQLDKSGLPSDRFFAERPEGSVSTLKIQRTQQEDSAVYLCASSLATGFSNQPQHFGDGTRLSIL.

Ten or more counts support this clone. The chain joins TRBV4-2 to TRBJ2-7; TRBD1 matches 8 bases. The germline V gene encodes CDR1 LGHNA and CDR2 YNFKEQ. The ends lost 1 base at V and 3 bases at J; junction bases unmatched: 2. The CDR3 spans 14 residues. CDR3 sequence: CASSQGTGNYEQYF. CDR3 nucleotides: TGTGCCAGCAGCCAAGGGACAGGGAACTACGAGCAGTACTTC.

V and J are TRBV5-4 and TRBJ1-2; a weak D match, TRBD1 (5 bases). The CDR3 contains 13 residues. Per germline, CDR1 SGHNT and CDR2 YYREEE (reference sequence). The ends were cut back, 0 bases at V and 8 bases at J, with 11 bases in the middle. The CDR3: CASSLAGFGGYTF. The CDR3 coding sequence is TGTGCCAGCAGCTTGGCAGGGTTTGGGGGCTACACCTTC.

The J gene is TRBJ1-2, the V gene TRBV18; TRBD1 aligns across 10 bases. The V and J ends lost 3 bases and 13 bases, in that order; junction bases with no gene match: 11. The CDR3 is 14 residues long. Germline-derived CDR1 and CDR2 are KGHSH and LQKENI. CDR3 sequence (DNA): TGTGCCAGCTCACCGGGGACAGGGGCCCAGGGGTGCACCTTC. It specifies CASSPGTGAQGCTF.

This clone was seen a few times. CDR3 residues: CSASGRTDTQYF. The CDR3 nucleotides read TGCAGTGCTAGTGGGAGAACAGATACGCAGTATTTT. The V call is TRBV20-1, the J call TRBJ2-3, with TRBD2 as a possible D gene (5 bases). Germline lookup yields CDR1 DFQATT and CDR2 SNEGSKA (reference sequence). This CDR3 has 12 amino acids. The germline V and J ends were trimmed by 3 bases and 3 bases, with 7 bases remaining between them.

The rearrangement uses TRBV7-3 and TRBJ2-1; D uncertain. The V gene lost 0 bases and the J gene lost 10 bases, with 4 bases spanning the gap. Germline V lookup: CDR1 SGHTA, CDR2 FQGTGA. The CDR3 runs 11 residues. The CDR3 sequence is CASSLTGEQFF. In nucleotides, the CDR3 is TGTGCCAGCAGCTTAACCGGGGAGCAGTTCTTC. The full variable domain, rest sourced from reference TRBV7-3 and TRBJ2-1, is GAGVSQTPSNKVTEKGKYVELRCDPISGHTALYWYRQSLGQGPEFLIYFQGTGAADDSGLPNDRFFAVRPEGSVSTLKIQRTERGDSAVYLCASSLTGEQFFGPGTRLTVL.

This clone was seen more than once but under ten times. V usage is TRBV5-1 and J usage is TRBJ2-7; possibly TRBD2 for D (5 bases). CDR3 length equals 14 residues. From germline, CDR1 is SGHRS and CDR2 YFSETQ. V was shortened by 2 bases and J by 2 bases, with 11 bases between the two germline ends. The CDR3 sequence is CASSLEPTTYEQYF. DNA for the CDR3: TGCGCCAGCAGCTTAGAACCGACTACCTACGAGCAGTACTTC.

The chain employs TRBV11-3 and TRBJ2-1; the match to TRBD1 covers 9 bases. CDR1 SGHNT and CDR2 YENEEA come from the germline V gene. The CDR3 is made up of 18 amino acids. Trimming cost V 4 bases and J 0 bases; bases outside gene matches: 10. Written as DNA, the CDR3 is TGTGCCAGCAGCTCACTTACAGGGGGCCCGGGCTCCTACAATGAGCAGTTCTTC. Amino acids: CASSSLTGGPGSYNEQFF.

The chain combines TRBV27 with TRBJ2-7; no definite D call. This CDR3 is 16 amino acids long. Trimming left V 2 bases short and J 0 bases short, with 14 bases between. Germline V gene sequence: CDR1 MNHEY, CDR2 SMNVEV (reference sequence). The CDR3 protein is CASSLGQTLTSYEQYF. DNA for the CDR3: TGTGCCAGCAGTTTAGGGCAGACATTAACCTCCTACGAGCAGTACTTC.

This chain connects TRBV3-1 (or the pseudogene TRBV3-2) to TRBJ1-5, with a tentative D call TRBD1 (6 bases). The CDR3 covers 14 residues. Trimming removed 4 bases from V and 5 bases from J, with 12 bases in between. Germline lookup yields CDR1 LGHDT and CDR2 YNNKEL (reference sequence). CDR3 loop: CASSRTVQYQPQHF. Here the CDR3 DNA reads TGTGCCAGCAGCCGGACAGTGCAATATCAGCCCCAGCATTTT.

This clone was seen just once. The chain is built from TRBV20-1 and TRBJ1-2; TRBD1 might be the D (5 bases). The CDR3 spans 11 residues. Trimming shortened V by 6 bases and J by 2 bases, and 7 bases separated the two germline ends. The germline V gene encodes CDR1 DFQATT and CDR2 SNEGSKA (reference sequence). In DNA, the CDR3 is TGCAGTGCCGACAGCAACTATGGCTACACCTTC. This gives the protein CSADSNYGYTF.

The chain employs TRBV7-3 and TRBJ2-2, with D maybe TRBD1 (5 bases). V lost 5 bases to trimming and J lost 1 base, with 14 bases between them. This CDR3 is built from 16 residues. The germline gives CDR1 SGHTA, CDR2 FQGTGA. The CDR3 loop reads CASSPYGGQNTGELFF. The CDR3 DNA reads TGTGCCAGCAGCCCCTATGGCGGACAGAACACCGGGGAGCTGTTTTTT.

The chain couples TRBV19 to TRBJ2-7; D might be TRBD2 (5 bases). Looked up from germline, CDR1 is LNHDA and CDR2 is SQIVND (reference sequence). V was pared by 3 bases and J by 2 bases, with 14 bases between. The CDR3 spans 15 residues. CDR3 nucleotide sequence: TGTGCCAGTAGTATGAAGCGGACGGAGACCTACGAGCAGTACTTC. This translates into CASSMKRTETYEQYF.

In the case of this clone: This sample includes further DNA sequences coding for the same CDR3. The chain links TRBV9 to TRBJ1-4; 7 positions match TRBD1. The CDR3 loop spans 14 amino acids. The germline gives CDR1 SGDLS, CDR2 YYNGEE. J lost 1 base, V lost 4 bases, and 1 base had no gene match. The CDR3 DNA follows: TGTGCCAGCAGCAGACAGGGAACTAATGAAAAACTGTTTTTT. Protein product: CASSRQGTNEKLFF.

The chain has TRBV7-2 and TRBJ1-1; no clear D gene. The CDR3 covers 15 residues. Between the trimmed V and J ends, which lost 2 bases and 6 bases, there was a span of 16 bases. Germline-derived CDR1 and CDR2 are SGHTA and FQGNSA. This CDR3 is CASSLMGRLVSEAFF. In DNA form, the CDR3 reads TGTGCCAGCAGCTTAATGGGCCGGCTGGTGTCTGAAGCTTTCTTT.

The V and J genes are TRBV9 and TRBJ1-1; no definite D call. This CDR3 has 13 residues. The V end lost 0 bases, the J end lost 8 bases, and 11 bases lay between the germline ends. The germline gives CDR1 SGDLS, CDR2 YYNGEE. DNA for the CDR3: TGTGCCAGCAGCGTAGGGGTGACCGGGGAAGCTTTCTTT. It is translated as CASSVGVTGEAFF.

The V call is TRBV28, the J call TRBJ1-2; TRBD1 is a possible D gene (5 bases). The length of the CDR3 is 14 residues. Germline V gene sequence: CDR1 MDHEN, CDR2 SYDVKM. Deletions cut 4 bases from V and 7 bases from J, with 16 bases between. The CDR3 DNA reads TGTGCCAGCAGTTCTCGGGGGAGGGCCGCTGGCTACACCTTC. Its protein is CASSSRGRAAGYTF.

The chain links TRBV12-3 or TRBV12-4 to TRBJ1-5, with 12 bases identical to TRBD1. After removal of 8 bases from V and 6 bases from J, the junction contained 2 bases not matched to a gene. CDR3 size: 13 residues. The CDR3: CASGTGGVQPQHF. The CDR3 DNA sequence: TGTGCCAGCGGGACAGGGGGCGTTCAGCCCCAGCATTTT.

The chain has TRBV18 and TRBJ1-1; no reliable D call. The CDR3 totals 15 residues. Germline loops: CDR1 KGHSH, CDR2 LQKENI. The germline V and J ends were trimmed by 4 bases and 5 bases, with 17 bases remaining between them. CDR3 DNA sequence: TGTGCCAGCTCACAACTAGGGCCCATCGTGACTGAAGCTTTCTTT. Encoded protein: CASSQLGPIVTEAFF. The whole variable domain, remainder taken from reference TRBV18 and TRBJ1-1, is NAGVMQNPRHLVRRRGQEARLRCSPMKGHSHVYWYRQLPEEGLKFMVYLQKENIIDESGMPKERFSAEFPKEGPSILRIQQVVRGDSAAYFCASSQLGPIVTEAFFGQGTRLTVV.

The V call is TRBV5-4, the J call TRBJ1-4; 8 bases fit TRBD1. The CDR3 is made up of 14 amino acids. V lost 4 bases, J lost 5 bases, and 4 bases stayed unmatched. The germline V gene has CDR1 SGHNT and CDR2 YYREEE (reference sequence). This chain's CDR3 is CASSPGGYNEKLFF. DNA of the CDR3: TGTGCCAGCAGCCCAGGGGGCTACAATGAAAAACTGTTTTTT.